The rows below give T cell receptor beta chains drawn from one sample of a study of low-dose radiotherapy and immunotherapy resistance in tumors. Each CDR3 protein is one row after TCRdb ran MiXCR on the reads. The data show about 58,000 distinct CDR3 sequences, with around 23% seen just once and 6.5% to 7% held by the top ten. This material consisted of PBMCs, taken after low-dose radiotherapy plus immunotherapy. The receptors derive from a male donor with prostate cancer. CDR3s include the opening cysteine and the closing phenylalanine or tryptophan.

>TRBV5-4|TRBJ2-3
CASRYRGGAVRTDTQYF
>TRBV19|TRBJ2-1
CASSKTSVSYNEQFF
>TRBV24-1|TRBJ2-1
CATSKGGFNEQFF
>TRBV29-1|TRBJ2-3
CSVVWGSTDTQYF
>TRBV20-1|TRBJ2-7
CSASPQGPPYEQYF
>TRBV5-1|TRBJ1-1
CASSSRTAESSEAFF
>TRBV5-8|TRBJ2-7
CASSLGFGTGNEQYF
>TRBV5-1|TRBJ2-5
CASSSNTGQQETQYF
>TRBV11-2|TRBJ2-7
CASSHGLPYEQYF
>TRBV27|TRBJ2-2
CASSYIGTGDGELFF
>TRBV19|TRBJ2-6
CASSIDGATGANVLTF
>TRBV4-2|TRBJ2-1
CASSQELAGAYNEQFF
>TRBV6-9|TRBJ2-2
CASSIPGTSGGGGSCFF
>TRBV20-1|TRBJ2-3
CSAVAGDSTDTQYF
>TRBV7-6|TRBJ2-2
CASKPGQGSGELFF
>TRBV12-5|TRBJ2-7
CASGLGSWGDEQYF
>TRBV28|TRBJ2-3
CASSPAGVRADTQYF
>TRBV25-1|TRBJ2-7
CASRPRGPSEQYF
>TRBV6-2/TRBV6-3|TRBJ1-1
CASSYSSPGIPTFF